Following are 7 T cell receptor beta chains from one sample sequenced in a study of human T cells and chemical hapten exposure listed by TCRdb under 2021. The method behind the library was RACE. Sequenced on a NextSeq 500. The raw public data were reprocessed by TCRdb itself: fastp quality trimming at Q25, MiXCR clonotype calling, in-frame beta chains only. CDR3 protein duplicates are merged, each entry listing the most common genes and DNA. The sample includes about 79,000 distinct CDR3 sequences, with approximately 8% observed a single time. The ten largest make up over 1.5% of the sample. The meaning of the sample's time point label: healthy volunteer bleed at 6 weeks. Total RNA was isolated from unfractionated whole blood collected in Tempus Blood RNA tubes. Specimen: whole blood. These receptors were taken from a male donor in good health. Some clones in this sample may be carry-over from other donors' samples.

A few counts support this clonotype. The CDR3 is CASSLEVEAEQYF. CDR3 sequence (DNA): TGTGCCAGCAGCTTAGAGGTGGAAGCCGAGCAGTACTTC. The chain uses TRBV7-9 and TRBJ2-7; D gene unclear. The germline gives CDR1 SEHNR, CDR2 FQNEAQ (reference sequence). The ends were cut back, 1 base at V and 6 bases at J, with 10 bases in the middle. The CDR3 is made up of 13 amino acids.

DNA for the CDR3: TGTGCCAGCTCACCGCGTCTTTCGGGACAGGCAATCCAAGAGACCCAGTACTTC. Translated: CASSPRLSGQAIQETQYF. The chain uses TRBV18 and TRBJ2-5; 8 nucleotides line up with TRBD1. The J segment lost 1 base and the V segment lost 3 bases, leaving 13 bases of the junction unmatched. This CDR3 comprises 18 residues. Germline CDR1 KGHSH, CDR2 LQKENI.

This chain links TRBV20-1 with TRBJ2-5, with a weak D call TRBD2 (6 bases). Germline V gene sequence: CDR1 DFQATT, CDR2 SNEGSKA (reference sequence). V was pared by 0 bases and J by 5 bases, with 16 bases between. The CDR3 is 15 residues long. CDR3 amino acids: CSARDRTGAMETQYF. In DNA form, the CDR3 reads TGCAGTGCTAGAGATCGGACGGGAGCGATGGAGACCCAGTACTTC.

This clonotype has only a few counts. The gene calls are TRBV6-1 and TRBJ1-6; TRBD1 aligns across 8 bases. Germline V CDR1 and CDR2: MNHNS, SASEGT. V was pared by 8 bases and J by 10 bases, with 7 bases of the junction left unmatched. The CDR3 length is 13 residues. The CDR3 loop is CASGGQGTSPLHF. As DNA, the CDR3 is TGTGCCAGCGGTGGACAGGGAACCTCACCCCTCCACTTT.

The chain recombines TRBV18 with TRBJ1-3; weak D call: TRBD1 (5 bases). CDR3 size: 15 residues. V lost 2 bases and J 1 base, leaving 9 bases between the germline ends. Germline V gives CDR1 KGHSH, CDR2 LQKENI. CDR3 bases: TGTGCCAGCTCACCAATGTCAGGGTCTGGAAACACCATATATTTT. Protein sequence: CASSPMSGSGNTIYF.

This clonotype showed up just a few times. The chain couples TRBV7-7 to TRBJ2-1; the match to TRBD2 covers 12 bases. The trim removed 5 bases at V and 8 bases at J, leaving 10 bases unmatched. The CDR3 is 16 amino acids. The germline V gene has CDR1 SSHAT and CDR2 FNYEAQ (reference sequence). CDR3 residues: CASSASLAGGQDEQFF. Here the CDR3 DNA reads TGTGCCAGCAGCGCCAGTCTAGCGGGAGGGCAGGATGAGCAGTTCTTC.

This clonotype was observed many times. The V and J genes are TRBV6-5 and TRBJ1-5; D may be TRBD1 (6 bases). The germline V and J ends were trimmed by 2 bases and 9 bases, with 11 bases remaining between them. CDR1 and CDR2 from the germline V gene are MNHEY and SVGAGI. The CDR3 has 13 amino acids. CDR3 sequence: CASSYQGPGPQHF. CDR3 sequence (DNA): TGTGCCAGCAGTTACCAGGGGCCTGGGCCCCAGCATTTT.